This T cell receptor (beta chain) was profiled in a study of monozygotic twins with inflammatory bowel disease. A word on this clonotype: The antigen is not known.

This CDR3 spans 13 amino acids. Germline V gene sequence: CDR1 SGDLS, CDR2 YYNGEE. General study results and limits: IBD patients had lower TCRbeta diversity (inverse Simpson) than healthy co-twins. Among IBD patients, fewer clonotypes were shared with others than among healthy twins, especially with disease activity.

From its re-call of the 5' RACE reads, TCRdb lists each CDR3 protein once, without DNA. This repertoire includes 150,000 to 200,000 distinct CDR3 sequences. The V and J genes are TRBV9 and TRBJ2-7. Input material: blood. The origin of this receptor is a human donor with ulcerative colitis or Crohn's disease, or a healthy co-twin of an affected twin (not recorded which). This CDR3 is CASSVGGNYEQYF.